These 5 T cell receptor beta chains originate from one sample sequenced in a study of control samples from healthy donors and cancer patients. Method: immunoSEQ multiplex PCR; TCRdb's copy keeps in-frame clones and lacks some. The profile shows 98,000 or so clones, around three quarters of them singletons. Sequencing input: blood. Every receptor here comes from a woman in her 30s in good health.

This sequence joins TRBV18 and TRBJ2-4; 11 bases match TRBD1. This CDR3 has 17 residues. The V gene end was trimmed by 1 base and the J gene end by 1 base; junction bases not matched to a gene: 3. Germline V gives CDR1 KGHSH, CDR2 LQKENI. The CDR3 DNA sequence: TGTGCCAGCTCACCACTCGGACAGGGGGCGGCCAAAAACATTCAGTACTTC. Its translation is CASSPLGQGAAKNIQYF. Variable domain in full (rest from reference TRBV18 and TRBJ2-4): NAGVMQNPRHLVRRRGQEARLRCSPMKGHSHVYWYRQLPEEGLKFMVYLQKENIIDESGMPKERFSAEFPKEGPSILRIQQVVRGDSAAYFCASSPLGQGAAKNIQYFGAGTRLSVL.

The chain carries TRBV7-6 and TRBJ2-2; 9 bases are a match to TRBD2. Germline assignment: CDR1 SGHVS and CDR2 FNYEAQ. The CDR3 runs to 17 residues. V trimming: 5 bases; J trimming: 3 bases; junction bases outside the gene matches: 10. CDR3 amino acids: CASSPSRSGGYTGELFF. For the CDR3, the DNA is TGTGCCAGCAGCCCGAGTCGGAGCGGGGGGTACACCGGGGAGCTGTTTTTT.

For this clone: A read error may account for a junction end that differs from germline. This rearrangement joins TRBV7-3 to TRBJ2-3, with D possibly matching TRBD1 (6 bases). Germline CDR1 is SGHTA and CDR2 is FQGTGA. The CDR3 has 15 amino acids. The CDR3 sequence: CASSVTGQPTDTQYF. The CDR3 nucleotides read TGTGCCAGCAGCGTAACTGGACAGCCCACAGATACGCAGTATTTT.

The chain carries TRBV7-2 and TRBJ2-6; D not certain. The V end was cut by 1 base, the J end by 1 base, with 8 bases between. This CDR3 is 16 amino acids long. Germline values: CDR1 SGHTA, CDR2 FQGNSA. The CDR3 DNA follows: TGTGCCAGCAGCTTAGGGGGTGGTTCTGGGGCCAACGTCCTGACTTTC. Its translation: CASSLGGGSGANVLTF. The full variable domain, with the rest looked up from reference TRBV7-2 and TRBJ2-6, is GAGVSQSPSNKVTEKGKDVELRCDPISGHTALYWYRQSLGQGLEFLIYFQGNSAPDKSGLPSDRFSAERTGGSVSTLTIQRTQQEDSAVYLCASSLGGGSGANVLTFGAGSRLTVL.

V gene TRBV29-1 combines with J gene TRBJ2-7; D might be TRBD2 (6 bases). CDR3 length: 13 residues. V was shortened by 6 bases and J by 1 base, with 13 bases between the two germline ends. The germline gives CDR1 SQVTM, CDR2 ANQGSEA. CDR3 in amino acids: CSVTTGRSYEQYF. CDR3 in DNA: TGCAGCGTAACCACGGGGAGGTCCTACGAGCAGTACTTC.